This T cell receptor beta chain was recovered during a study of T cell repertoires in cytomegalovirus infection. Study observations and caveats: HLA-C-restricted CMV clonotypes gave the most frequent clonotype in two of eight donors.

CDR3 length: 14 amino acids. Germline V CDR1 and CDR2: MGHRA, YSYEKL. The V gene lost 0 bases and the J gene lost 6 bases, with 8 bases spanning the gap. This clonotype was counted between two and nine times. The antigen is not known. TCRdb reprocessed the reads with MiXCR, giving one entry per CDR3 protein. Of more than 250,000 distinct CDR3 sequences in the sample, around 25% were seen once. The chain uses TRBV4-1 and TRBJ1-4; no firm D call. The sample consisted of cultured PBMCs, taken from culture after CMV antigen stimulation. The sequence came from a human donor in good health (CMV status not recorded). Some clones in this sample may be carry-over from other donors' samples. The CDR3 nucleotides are TGCGCCAGCAGCCAAGAGGCCCTATATGAAAAACTGTTTTTT. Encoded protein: CASSQEALYEKLFF.